The 25 T cell receptor beta chains listed next were all sequenced from one sample in a study of memory CD4+ T cells and cytomegalovirus serostatus. Data came from immunoSEQ multiplex PCR; TCRdb stores just in-frame clones and leaves some out. This table holds 56,000 or so clones, around 77% found once. The sort gate was single viable CD3+CD4+CD8-CD45RO+ cells for memory CD4+ T cells. What was sequenced was memory CD4+ T cells from blood. These receptors were obtained from an adult in good health and CMV-seronegative.

The V and J genes are TRBV5-5 and TRBJ1-1; D uncertain. CDR1 and CDR2 from the germline V gene are SGHKS and YYEKEE (reference sequence). Trimming removed 4 bases at V and 5 bases at J, with 18 bases between. The CDR3 has 15 amino acids. The CDR3 DNA reads as TGTGCCAGCAGCACGAAGAGGGTTGATGGGACTGAAGCTTTCTTT. Amino acid sequence: CASSTKRVDGTEAFF.

The J gene is TRBJ1-2, the V gene TRBV13, with TRBD1 matching 9 bases. With 5 bases clipped from V and 5 bases from J, the junction kept 6 bases outside the gene matches. The CDR3 sequence is 14 residues long. Germline CDR1 is PRHDT and CDR2 is FYEKMQ (reference sequence). In nucleotides, the CDR3 is TGTGCCAGCAGCCCGACCGGGACAGGGTATGGCTACACCTTC. Amino acids: CASSPTGTGYGYTF.

The CDR3 is CASSPSQVSYEQYF. In nucleotides, the CDR3 is TGTGCCAGCAGCCCCTCGCAGGTATCCTACGAGCAGTACTTC. The chain has TRBV27 and TRBJ2-7; unclear D gene. Per the germline V gene, CDR1 is MNHEY and CDR2 is SMNVEV (reference sequence). V dropped 6 bases and J dropped 1 base, with 13 bases sitting between them. CDR3 size: 14 residues.

In this sample, this clone turned up a few times. The chain has TRBV28 and TRBJ1-3, with unresolved D. Germline assignment: CDR1 MDHEN and CDR2 SYDVKM. The V end lost 8 bases, the J end lost 4 bases, and 9 bases lay between the germline ends. CDR3 length: 12 residues. CDR3 amino acids: CASHGWGNTIYF. The CDR3 bases are TGTGCCAGCCACGGGTGGGGAAACACCATATATTTT.

CDR3 nucleotide sequence: TGTGCCAGTAGGGGGACACTTCGCAACACTGAAGCTTTCTTT. Protein: CASRGTLRNTEAFF. V gene TRBV19 combines with J gene TRBJ1-1; weak D call: TRBD1 (6 bases). Germline lookup yields CDR1 LNHDA and CDR2 SQIVND (reference sequence). V shed 6 bases and J shed 2 bases, with 13 bases lying between them. The CDR3 extends over 14 amino acids.

This rearrangement joins TRBV30 to TRBJ2-7; 7 nucleotides match TRBD1. In germline, CDR1 is GTSNPN, CDR2 SVGIG (reference sequence). This CDR3 spans 14 amino acids. J gave up 7 bases and V 0 bases, and 9 bases lay outside the gene matches. CDR3 protein: CAWSVRQGIREQYF. CDR3 bases: TGTGCCTGGAGTGTAAGACAGGGTATTCGGGAGCAGTACTTC.

V gene TRBV29-1 combines with J gene TRBJ2-7; D call uncertain. V lost 4 bases and J 2 bases, leaving 9 bases between the germline ends. Germline CDR1 SQVTM, CDR2 ANQGSEA. This CDR3 spans 12 amino acids. CDR3 DNA: TGCAGCGTTGTGGTTGGGGCCTACGAGCAGTACTTC. Translating gives CSVVVGAYEQYF.

This clone showed up just a few times. The chain joins TRBV28 to TRBJ1-2; D is undetermined. The CDR3 is 13 amino acids. V was trimmed by 3 bases and J by 2 bases, leaving 7 bases between them. The germline V gene has CDR1 MDHEN and CDR2 SYDVKM. The DNA of the CDR3 is TGTGCCAGCAGTTTGGAATTAAACTATGGCTACACCTTC. Translating it yields CASSLELNYGYTF.

The chain couples TRBV7-2 to TRBJ2-7, with TRBD2 matching over 12 bases. The CDR3 is 17 residues long. After removal of 1 base from V and 4 bases from J, the junction contained 8 bases not matched to a gene. CDR1 is SGHTA, CDR2 FQGNSA, per germline. The CDR3 sequence: CASSLGSSGRVGYEQYF. In DNA form, the CDR3 reads TGTGCCAGCAGCTTAGGCTCTAGCGGGAGGGTTGGTTACGAGCAGTACTTC.

The genes are TRBV18 and TRBJ1-4; the D gene is possibly TRBD1 (5 bases). Looked up from germline, CDR1 is KGHSH and CDR2 is LQKENI. The length of the CDR3 is 15 residues. V was clipped by 2 bases and J by 4 bases, with 11 bases between them. For the CDR3, the DNA is TGTGCCAGCTCACCAGTCGAGGGGCTTAATGAAAAACTGTTTTTT. Translated, it gives CASSPVEGLNEKLFF.

V gene TRBV7-9 combines with J gene TRBJ1-5; tentative D call: TRBD1 (5 bases). The V end lost 8 bases, the J end lost 4 bases, and 15 bases lay between the germline ends. This CDR3 has 14 amino acids. CDR1 and CDR2 (germline): SEHNR, FQNEAQ (reference sequence). The CDR3 loop is CASGLPGQNQPQHF. The CDR3 coding sequence is TGTGCCAGCGGACTCCCCGGACAAAATCAGCCCCAGCATTTT.

The chain uses TRBV30 and TRBJ1-1, with D possibly TRBD1 on 5 matching bases. The ends were cut back, 4 bases at V and 1 base at J, with 22 bases in the middle. CDR1 and CDR2 (germline): GTSNPN, SVGIG (reference sequence). The CDR3 is 17 amino acids. Here the CDR3 reads CAWTRQAGNRRNTEAFF. Here the CDR3 DNA reads TGTGCCTGGACCAGACAAGCTGGGAACAGGAGGAACACTGAAGCTTTCTTT.

This chain joins TRBV7-3 and TRBJ2-7; D may be TRBD2 (6 bases). CDR1 is SGHTA, CDR2 FQGTGA, per germline. The V gene lost 5 bases and the J gene lost 2 bases, with 16 bases spanning the gap. CDR3 size: 15 residues. In DNA form, the CDR3 reads TGTGCCAGCAGCGTGCGGGGCGGCAGCACCTACGAGCAGTACTTC. This encodes CASSVRGGSTYEQYF.

The chain recombines TRBV20-1 with TRBJ1-4; 7 nucleotides line up with TRBD1. V was clipped by 7 bases and J by 8 bases; unmatched bases: 1. The CDR3 loop spans 10 amino acids. Germline V lookup: CDR1 DFQATT, CDR2 SNEGSKA (reference sequence). In nucleotides, the CDR3 is TGCAGTGTGGACAGGGAAAAACTGTTTTTT. Amino acid sequence: CSVDREKLFF.

V usage is TRBV11-3 and J usage is TRBJ1-5, with D possibly matching TRBD1 (5 bases). Looked up from germline, CDR1 is SGHNT and CDR2 is YENEEA. This CDR3 region has 19 residues. The ends were cut back, 7 bases at V and 4 bases at J, with 29 bases in the middle. CDR3 sequence reads: CASIIQGVLVPNRNQPQHF. DNA of the CDR3: TGTGCCAGCATCATTCAGGGAGTTTTAGTTCCTAACAGGAATCAGCCCCAGCATTTT.

In DNA, the CDR3 is TGCGCCAGCAGCCAGGTCGGCGGTATCGGGGAGCTGTTTTTT. It encodes CASSQVGGIGELFF. J is TRBJ2-2 and V is TRBV4-1; D unclear. The CDR3 sequence is 14 residues long. The germline V gene encodes CDR1 MGHRA and CDR2 YSYEKL. Trimming pared 3 bases from V and 7 bases from J, leaving 12 bases between.

This clone was seen only a few times. This rearrangement joins TRBV25-1 to TRBJ1-6; D gene uncertain. This CDR3 spans 14 amino acids. From germline, CDR1 is MGHDK and CDR2 SYGVNS. V was shortened by 6 bases and J by 0 bases, with 6 bases between the two germline ends. The CDR3 nucleotides are TGTGCCAGCAGGGTAGGCTCCTATAATTCACCCCTCCACTTT. Its translation: CASRVGSYNSPLHF.

The chain uses TRBV6-5 and TRBJ2-7; possible D gene TRBD1, 6 bases. Trimming cost V 5 bases and J 0 bases, with 11 bases left between them. Per germline, CDR1 MNHEY and CDR2 SVGAGI. There are 14 residues in the CDR3. This chain's CDR3 is CASSEQGNSYEQYF. The DNA for the CDR3 is TGTGCCAGCAGTGAACAGGGAAACTCCTACGAGCAGTACTTC.

The chain combines TRBV19 with TRBJ2-7, with a possible D match to TRBD2 (5 bases). The CDR3 sequence is 14 residues long. With 5 bases removed from V and 2 bases from J, the gap between germline ends came to 13 bases. Germline loops: CDR1 LNHDA, CDR2 SQIVND (reference sequence). The CDR3 DNA is TGTGCCAGTAGTTCAGGACTCAATCCCTACGAGCAGTACTTC. It encodes CASSSGLNPYEQYF.

The rearrangement links TRBV7-2 to TRBJ1-4; maybe TRBD1 (6 bases). This CDR3 region has 15 residues. The germline CDR1 and CDR2 sequences are SGHTA and FQGNSA. V was pared by 4 bases and J by 4 bases, with 13 bases between. CDR3 in DNA: TGTGCCAGCAGCTCCGACGGGACAAATAATGAAAAACTGTTTTTT. Translated: CASSSDGTNNEKLFF.

The V and J genes are TRBV4-3 and TRBJ1-2; 8 nucleotides agree with TRBD1. Trimming at V came to 1 base and at J to 5 bases, leaving 6 bases not matched to a gene. Germline loops: CDR1 LGHNA, CDR2 YSLEER. The CDR3 has 15 residues. The CDR3 coding sequence is TGCGCCAGCAGCCAAGCGACAGGGGTACGATATGGCTACACCTTC. Translation: CASSQATGVRYGYTF.

The chain links TRBV5-1 to TRBJ2-1; TRBD1 might be the D (5 bases). Trimming stripped 1 base from V and 7 bases from J, with 6 bases between. CDR3 length equals 12 residues. Germline CDR1 SGHRS, CDR2 YFSETQ. The CDR3 is CASSLRQNEQFF. The CDR3 nucleotides read TGCGCCAGCAGCTTGAGACAGAATGAGCAGTTCTTC.

The chain carries TRBV28 and TRBJ1-4, with a weak D call TRBD1 (6 bases). V lost 0 bases, J lost 4 bases, and 9 bases lay in between. The germline V gene has CDR1 MDHEN and CDR2 SYDVKM. The CDR3 runs 15 residues. CDR3 sequence: CASSLWGRGNEKLFF. CDR3 DNA sequence: TGTGCCAGCAGTTTATGGGGCAGGGGTAATGAAAAACTGTTTTTT.

The chain couples TRBV18 to TRBJ1-4; D gene ambiguous. Between the trimmed V and J ends, which lost 3 bases and 11 bases, there was a span of 10 bases. The CDR3 sequence is 12 residues long. CDR1 and CDR2 (germline): KGHSH, LQKENI. This CDR3 is CASSPKGNKLFF. The CDR3 coding sequence is TGTGCCAGCTCACCCAAAGGGAACAAACTGTTTTTT.

The CDR3 is CASSYLDRYNSPLHF. CDR3 in DNA: TGTGCCAGCAGTTACCTGGACAGATATAATTCACCCCTCCACTTT. The chain carries TRBV6-6 and TRBJ1-6, with D possibly matching TRBD1 (6 bases). V gave up 2 bases and J gave up 4 bases, with 9 bases separating them. CDR1 and CDR2 (germline): MNHNY, SVGAGI (reference sequence). The CDR3 sequence is 15 residues long.